These 7 T cell receptor beta chains came from one sample sequenced in a study of technical replicates of blood from several donors. Only in-frame clones appear in the TCRdb table, and some are missing; sequencing was by immunoSEQ multiplex PCR. The profile shows around 53,000 clones, about 82% of them singletons. Input material: PBMCs. These receptors were collected from a human donor in good health. Some clones in this sample may be carry-over from other donors' samples.

The chain uses TRBV7-9 and TRBJ2-2; the match to TRBD2 covers 13 bases. The length of the CDR3 is 16 residues. The V and J ends lost 6 bases and 4 bases, in that order; junction bases with no gene match: 5. Germline V gives CDR1 SEHNR, CDR2 FQNEAQ (reference sequence). CDR3 loop: CASRPTSGRTTGELFF. The CDR3 nucleotides read TGTGCCAGCAGGCCGACTAGCGGGAGGACCACCGGGGAGCTGTTTTTT.

V gene TRBV12-5 combines with J gene TRBJ1-3; D not resolved. The CDR3 length is 17 residues. The V end was cut by 2 bases, the J end by 0 bases, with 14 bases between. Germline lookup yields CDR1 LGHNT and CDR2 FRNRAP. As DNA, the CDR3 is TGTGCTAGTGGTTTGACCACTACGGCAACCTCTGGAAACACCATATATTTT. It encodes CASGLTTTATSGNTIYF.

The chain couples TRBV27 to TRBJ2-6; no reliable D call. The germline V gene has CDR1 MNHEY and CDR2 SMNVEV (reference sequence). The V end was cut by 6 bases, the J end by 2 bases, with 5 bases between. CDR3 length equals 13 residues. In DNA, the CDR3 is TGTGCCAGCAGCCGTACTGGGGCCAACGTCCTGACTTTC. Residues: CASSRTGANVLTF.

The genes are TRBV7-2 and TRBJ1-1; no clear D. The CDR3 sequence is 13 residues long. Trimming shortened V by 1 base and J by 3 bases, and 6 bases separated the two germline ends. CDR1 SGHTA and CDR2 FQGNSA come from the germline V gene. CDR3 DNA sequence: TGTGCCAGCAGCTTAGAGAGGTACACTGAAGCTTTCTTT. This codes for CASSLERYTEAFF.

This chain uses TRBV11-3 with TRBJ1-5; TRBD1 matches 7 bases. CDR1 is SGHNT, CDR2 YENEEA, per germline. J gave up 5 bases and V 0 bases, and 10 bases lay outside the gene matches. This CDR3 contains 17 residues. CDR3 protein: CASSLEGTGQLDQPQHF. Written as DNA, the CDR3 is TGTGCCAGCAGCTTAGAGGGTACGGGACAGCTCGATCAGCCCCAGCATTTT.

This clone was seen a handful of times. The chain has TRBV27 and TRBJ1-2; 10 bases are shared with TRBD1. After removal of 4 bases from V and 7 bases from J, the junction contained 3 bases not matched to a gene. This CDR3 region has 13 residues. The germline V gene encodes CDR1 MNHEY and CDR2 SMNVEV (reference sequence). CDR3 sequence reads: CASSSGTGVGYTF. The DNA of the CDR3 is TGTGCCAGCAGTTCCGGGACAGGGGTTGGCTACACCTTC.

The chain carries TRBV30 and TRBJ1-5; 7 positions agree with TRBD1. This CDR3 has 14 residues. CDR1 is GTSNPN and CDR2 is SVGIG in the germline V gene (reference sequence). V shed 0 bases, J shed 9 bases, and the junction held 8 bases outside the gene matches. The chain's CDR3 is CAWSVTGEVWPQHF. The CDR3 coding sequence is TGTGCCTGGAGTGTTACAGGGGAGGTTTGGCCCCAGCATTTT.